This TCR beta chain emerged from a study of graft-versus-host responses after intestinal transplantation. Turning to the study itself: Recipients received multivisceral, liver-intestinal, or isolated intestinal transplants. Following induction with anti-thymocyte globulin, all recipients were given tacrolimus and steroids for approximately 3 years. Study-wide points: Elevated graft-versus-host to host-versus-graft clonal ratios in allografts were recorded for patients with graft-donor T cell macrochimerism. Peak GvH clone levels in circulation were associated with early post-transplant HvG declines.

Libraries were prepared by immunoSEQ multiplex PCR; TCRdb keeps only in-frame clonotypes and omits some of them. Here the sample spans around 96,000 clones, about 94% being singletons. Note on this clone: Its matching antigen is unknown.

The source material was unstimulated CD4+ T cells sorted from spleen or lymph node cells, sampled before intestinal transplant. The TCR comes from a human donor who received an intestinal transplant.

The CDR3 protein is CASSDLTDSSPLHF. As DNA, the CDR3 is TGTGCCAGCAGTGACCTGACAGATTCTTCACCCCTCCACTTT. The J gene is TRBJ1-6, the V gene TRBV2; tentative D call: TRBD1 (5 bases). The V end lost 3 bases, the J end lost 9 bases, and 12 bases lay between the germline ends. CDR1 and CDR2 (germline): SNHLY, FYNNEI. The CDR3 totals 14 residues.